Presented here are 18 T cell receptor beta chains from one specimen sequenced in a study of T-cell reconstitution after alpha-beta-depleted transplantation in children. Unique molecular identifiers tagged the TCRbeta library. TCRdb re-called the PCR reads through MiXCR, storing one row per CDR3 protein. The data show more than 300,000 distinct CDR3 sequences, around 16% seen once. The sequences come from PBMCs, mostly from graft donor cells, collected 360 days after TCRalphabeta/CD19-depleted stem cell transplant. The source of these receptors is a male patient aged 2-9 years who had a stem cell transplant for acute lymphoblastic leukemia, so the T cells may come from the graft donor.

This clonotype has a handful of counts. This chain links TRBV7-3 with TRBJ2-1; weak D call: TRBD2 (6 bases). The CDR3 runs to 14 residues. V lost 0 bases to trimming and J lost 5 bases, with 8 bases between them. Germline loops: CDR1 SGHTA, CDR2 FQGTGA. CDR3 bases: TGTGCCAGCAGCTTAACCGGGAGACACAATGAGCAGTTCTTC. It yields the protein CASSLTGRHNEQFF.

This clonotype was seen only a few times. This chain links TRBV27 with TRBJ1-5, with 10 bases fitting TRBD1. CDR3 length: 18 amino acids. V was clipped by 4 bases and J by 6 bases; unmatched bases: 15. The germline CDR1 and CDR2 sequences are MNHEY and SMNVEV (reference sequence). The CDR3 DNA sequence: TGTGCCAGCAGTTCTACGATGACGACAGGGGGCCGGTTTCAGCCCCAGCATTTT. This codes for CASSSTMTTGGRFQPQHF.

This clonotype came up a few times. The rearrangement joins TRBV4-3 to TRBJ2-1, with TRBD2 matching over 9 bases. Germline loops: CDR1 LGHNA, CDR2 YSLEER. The CDR3 is made up of 20 amino acids. Trimming removed 1 base from V and 1 base from J; junction bases left unmatched: 14. The CDR3 sequence is CASSQVSGAGGPKSYNEQFF. CDR3 DNA sequence: TGCGCCAGCAGCCAAGTATCGGGGGCGGGAGGGCCAAAGTCCTACAATGAGCAGTTCTTC.

The DNA for the CDR3 is TGCAGCGTTGAAGATCCCGGGACAGGGGAACACGAGCAGTACTTC. Translating it yields CSVEDPGTGEHEQYF. The chain uses TRBV29-1 and TRBJ2-7; 10 positions agree with TRBD1. From germline, CDR1 is SQVTM and CDR2 ANQGSEA. Losses at the gene ends were 0 bases for V and 5 bases for J; bases not matched to a gene: 7. This CDR3 comprises 15 residues.

This clonotype was seen repeatedly, ten times or more. This chain links TRBV5-1 with TRBJ2-1; D remains ambiguous. CDR1 is SGHRS, CDR2 YFSETQ, per germline. CDR3 size: 13 residues. Between the trimmed V and J ends, which lost 2 bases and 6 bases, there was a span of 9 bases. CDR3 DNA sequence: TGCGCCAGCAGCTTAACCCCTACCAATGAGCAGTTCTTC. Translation: CASSLTPTNEQFF.

This clonotype occurred a few times. This rearrangement joins TRBV28 to TRBJ1-1; 7 positions match TRBD1. J was trimmed by 0 bases and V by 4 bases; bases with no gene match: 5. The germline gives CDR1 MDHEN, CDR2 SYDVKM. The length of the CDR3 is 15 residues. CDR3 loop: CASSWADRVNTEAFF. The CDR3 DNA follows: TGTGCCAGCAGTTGGGCCGACAGGGTGAACACTGAAGCTTTCTTT. The variable domain in full, completed from reference TRBV28 and TRBJ1-1, reads DVKVTQSSRYLVKRTGEKVFLECVQDMDHENMFWYRQDPGLGLRLIYFSYDVKMKEKGDIPEGYSVSREKKERFSLILESASTNQTSMYLCASSWADRVNTEAFFGQGTRLTVV.

This clonotype has just a few counts. V usage is TRBV12-3 or TRBV12-4 and J usage is TRBJ2-1, with unresolved D. V dropped 4 bases and J dropped 8 bases, with 9 bases sitting between them. There are 12 residues in the CDR3. The CDR3 region is CASSSDVYEQFF. The CDR3 DNA sequence: TGTGCCAGCAGTTCTGACGTCTATGAGCAGTTCTTC.

The CDR3, as DNA: TGTGCCAGCAGCTCCGGGAGGTTAGAGACCCAGTACTTC. Encoded protein: CASSSGRLETQYF. This chain links TRBV7-2 with TRBJ2-5, with TRBD2 matching 7 bases. V shed 4 bases and J 4 bases; nucleotides not matched to a gene: 3. Per the germline V gene, CDR1 is SGHTA and CDR2 is FQGNSA. The CDR3 consists of 13 residues.

The genes are TRBV7-9 and TRBJ2-7, with 9 bases identical to TRBD1. The CDR3 sequence is 15 residues long. V lost 5 bases and J lost 7; bases outside the gene matches: 12. Germline-derived CDR1 and CDR2 are SEHNR and FQNEAQ (reference sequence). DNA of the CDR3: TGTGCCAGCAGCATACACAGGGGGCTCTCTAGGGAGCAGTACTTC. It is translated as CASSIHRGLSREQYF.

This clonotype was seen only a few times. The chain couples TRBV5-1 to TRBJ2-7, with 12 nucleotides matching TRBD2. The J segment lost 6 bases and the V segment lost 6 bases, leaving 10 bases of the junction unmatched. This CDR3 is built from 15 residues. The germline gives CDR1 SGHRS, CDR2 YFSETQ. CDR3 loop: CASTLEGLAGGEQYF. The CDR3 region has the DNA TGCGCCAGCACCCTAGAGGGACTAGCGGGTGGCGAGCAGTACTTC.

This clonotype showed up many times. V usage is TRBV28 and J usage is TRBJ2-1; 7 nucleotides agree with TRBD2. Looked up from germline, CDR1 is MDHEN and CDR2 is SYDVKM. The CDR3 is made up of 16 amino acids. The trim removed 4 bases at V and 4 bases at J, leaving 10 bases unmatched. The CDR3 sequence: CASSSGLGPEYNEQFF. CDR3 nucleotide sequence: TGTGCCAGCAGTTCAGGACTAGGGCCGGAATACAATGAGCAGTTCTTC.

Here the CDR3 DNA reads TGCGCCAGCAGCTTGGCGGCAGTAGCGGGAGGGGTGAATGAGCAGTTCTTC. The encoded protein is CASSLAAVAGGVNEQFF. This chain joins TRBV5-1 and TRBJ2-1; TRBD2 aligns across 11 bases. The V and J ends lost 0 bases and 7 bases, in that order; junction bases with no gene match: 9. Germline CDR1 and CDR2: SGHRS and YFSETQ. The CDR3 spans 17 residues.

This clonotype was counted ten times or more. The V and J genes are TRBV29-1 and TRBJ2-2, with D perhaps given as TRBD1 or TRBD2 (7 bases each). The V end lost 4 bases, the J end lost 5 bases, and 17 bases lay between the germline ends. The germline gives CDR1 SQVTM, CDR2 ANQGSEA. This CDR3 contains 15 residues. CDR3 DNA sequence: TGCAGCGTTGGGGACAGTCCGGGAGGAACCGGGGAGCTGTTTTTT. Its protein is CSVGDSPGGTGELFF.

This clonotype occurred a few times. The genes are TRBV7-2 and TRBJ2-7; D gene ambiguous. CDR3 length equals 13 residues. CDR1 is SGHTA, CDR2 FQGNSA, per germline. With 5 bases removed from V and 6 bases from J, the gap between germline ends came to 14 bases. The CDR3 sequence: CASSPQGWTEQYF. CDR3 bases: TGTGCCAGCAGCCCACAAGGATGGACCGAGCAGTACTTC.

The CDR3 coding sequence is TGTGCCAGCAGCTTAGGACGGTTCCTAGATACGCAGTATTTT. The encoded protein is CASSLGRFLDTQYF. The chain joins TRBV7-2 to TRBJ2-3; D ambiguous. V dropped 1 base and J dropped 5 bases, with 10 bases sitting between them. Germline CDR1 is SGHTA and CDR2 is FQGNSA. This CDR3 is 14 amino acids long.

This clonotype occurred a few times. The chain employs TRBV12-3 or TRBV12-4 and TRBJ2-7; D gene unclear. The germline V and J ends were trimmed by 5 bases and 2 bases, with 16 bases remaining between them. The CDR3 length is 15 residues. DNA for the CDR3: TGTGCCAGCAGTCTCGGATCGGGCGCGCCCTACGAGCAGTACTTC. Its translation is CASSLGSGAPYEQYF.

There are many counts of this clonotype. The V gene is TRBV6-5, the J gene TRBJ1-3, with D possibly matching TRBD1 (6 bases). Trimming left V 8 bases short and J 6 bases short, with 17 bases between. The length of the CDR3 is 14 residues. Germline assignment: CDR1 MNHEY and CDR2 SVGAGI. As DNA, the CDR3 is TGTGCCAGCCAGGATCAGGGGAAGACAAACACCATATATTTT. It codes for CASQDQGKTNTIYF.

The rearrangement joins TRBV15 to TRBJ2-5, with D possibly being TRBD1 (5 bases). The CDR3 spans 15 residues. The germline V and J ends were trimmed by 0 bases and 3 bases, with 11 bases remaining between them. Germline assignment: CDR1 LNHNV and CDR2 YYDKDF (reference sequence). CDR3 loop: CATSRDLSREETQYF. CDR3 DNA sequence: TGTGCCACCAGCAGAGATCTATCCAGGGAAGAGACCCAGTACTTC.